These 18 T cell receptor beta chains came from one sample sequenced in a study of blood T cells in healthy people across ages. Then a second PCR, running roughly 7 to 11 cycles, was carried out with a sample-barcoded 5' primer and a J-beta primer mix. TCRdb reprocessed the 5' RACE reads with MiXCR, giving one entry per CDR3 protein. The sample carries about 640,000 distinct CDR3 sequences, roughly three fifths recorded once. The sample comprised blood. These receptors all stem from a man in his fifties or sixties in good health.

The chain is built from TRBV7-2 and TRBJ2-1, with TRBD2 matching over 13 bases. The germline CDR1 and CDR2 sequences are SGHTA and FQGNSA. This CDR3 has 15 residues. Germline trimming cut 4 bases from V and 10 bases from J; bases unmatched to any gene: 7. The CDR3 DNA reads TGTGCCAGCAGCTATACTAGCGGGGGGGCCATGGAGCAGTTCTTC. Its protein is CASSYTSGGAMEQFF. The entire variable domain, with the rest obtained from reference TRBV7-2 and TRBJ2-1, is as follows: GAGVSQSPSNKVTEKGKDVELRCDPISGHTALYWYRQSLGQGLEFLIYFQGNSAPDKSGLPSDRFSAERTGGSVSTLTIQRTQQEDSAVYLCASSYTSGGAMEQFFGPGTRLTVL.

The chain uses TRBV6-5 and TRBJ2-5; D is undetermined. Germline CDR1 is MNHEY and CDR2 is SVGAGI. V was trimmed by 0 bases and J by 5 bases, leaving 10 bases between them. The CDR3 sequence is 14 residues long. CDR3 nucleotide sequence: TGTGCCAGCAGTTACTCAGGCTTCGACGAGACCCAGTACTTC. Encoded protein: CASSYSGFDETQYF.

The sample holds one count of this clonotype. This chain uses TRBV7-9 with TRBJ2-3; TRBD1 might be the D (6 bases). Per the germline V gene, CDR1 is SEHNR and CDR2 is FQNEAQ (reference sequence). This CDR3 has 16 amino acids. The ends were cut back, 5 bases at V and 3 bases at J, with 18 bases in the middle. Here the CDR3 reads CASSRTTGHLTDTQYF. In DNA form, the CDR3 reads TGTGCCAGCAGCAGAACGACGGGACATTTGACAGATACGCAGTATTTT.

The chain carries TRBV7-9 and TRBJ1-1; D not certain. CDR3 length: 17 residues. V lost 1 base, J lost 7 bases, and 22 bases lay in between. Germline V gene lookup returns CDR1 SEHNR and CDR2 FQNEAQ (reference sequence). The DNA of the CDR3 is TGTGCCAGCAGCTTAGGGTGGGCGGGTGACCGTGGAATTGAAGCTTTCTTT. This encodes CASSLGWAGDRGIEAFF.

The gene calls are TRBV6-1 and TRBJ1-3; weak D call: TRBD1 (6 bases). This CDR3 has 16 residues. The V and J ends lost 4 bases and 0 bases respectively, with 13 bases between them. CDR1 and CDR2 (germline): MNHNS, SASEGT. The CDR3 loop reads CASSGSGTTSGNTIYF. CDR3 in DNA: TGTGCCAGCAGTGGATCCGGGACAACCTCTGGAAACACCATATATTTT.

The chain recombines TRBV11-2 with TRBJ1-2, with D uncertain. The V gene lost 0 bases and the J gene lost 2 bases, with 10 bases spanning the gap. Germline V gene sequence: CDR1 SGHAT, CDR2 FQNNGV. The CDR3 totals 15 residues. CDR3 region: CASSLDISGNYGYTF. Here the CDR3 DNA reads TGTGCCAGCAGCTTAGATATCAGCGGGAACTATGGCTACACCTTC.

The rearrangement joins TRBV7-2 to TRBJ2-4; D not resolved. TRBJ2-5 explains the end of the DNA better; the J call may be wrong. The CDR3 has 16 residues. In germline, CDR1 is SGHTA, CDR2 FQGNSA. CDR3 region: CASSLNPSQLRETQYF. The CDR3 coding sequence is TGTGCCAGCAGCTTAAATCCTTCCCAACTCCGAGAGACCCAGTACTTC.

The chain couples TRBV5-1 to TRBJ2-4; perhaps TRBD2 as D (6 bases). The germline V and J ends were trimmed by 2 bases and 6 bases, with 18 bases remaining between them. The germline V gene encodes CDR1 SGHRS and CDR2 YFSETQ. The CDR3 totals 16 residues. For the CDR3, the DNA is TGCGCCAGCAGCTTTGGCCAGGAGGGTAGAGGAAACATTCAGTACTTC. Translation gives CASSFGQEGRGNIQYF. Full variable domain (rest looked up from reference TRBV5-1 and TRBJ2-4): KAGVTQTPRYLIKTRGQQVTLSCSPISGHRSVSWYQQTPGQGLQFLFEYFSETQRNKGNFPGRFSGRQFSNSRSEMNVSTLELGDSALYLCASSFGQEGRGNIQYFGAGTRLSVL.

This clonotype was recorded once. This chain connects TRBV6-2 or TRBV6-3 to TRBJ2-7; 11 bases agree with TRBD2. This CDR3 contains 21 residues. CDR1 MNHEY and CDR2 SVGEGT come from the germline V gene. The junction had 27 bases not matched to a gene; V was cut back by 4 bases and J by 7 bases. CDR3 bases: TGTGCCAGCAGTTTCCCCTCCTTCACTAGCGGGGGACCGCTCTCCTACAATGAGCAGTACTTC. Translating it yields CASSFPSFTSGGPLSYNEQYF.

CDR3 amino acids: CARGTGMATGELFF. The CDR3 DNA reads TGTGCCAGAGGGACAGGGATGGCCACCGGGGAGCTGTTTTTT. The chain employs TRBV2 and TRBJ2-2; 9 positions agree with TRBD1. V lost 9 bases to trimming and J lost 4 bases; unmatched junction nucleotides: 6. Germline values: CDR1 SNHLY, CDR2 FYNNEI. CDR3 length: 14 residues.

The chain has TRBV25-1 and TRBJ1-2, with D hard to call. CDR1 and CDR2 from the germline V gene are MGHDK and SYGVNS. With 4 bases removed from V and 5 bases from J, the gap between germline ends came to 20 bases. This CDR3 is built from 16 residues. The CDR3 nucleotides read TGTGCCAGCAGTGGAAGTGGGATCTCGTCTGGGTATGGCTACACCTTC. Amino acid sequence: CASSGSGISSGYGYTF.

This clonotype has at least ten counts. V and J are TRBV20-1 and TRBJ2-1; no clear D. The length of the CDR3 is 15 residues. The V gene's germline CDR1 is DFQATT and CDR2 SNEGSKA (reference sequence). Trimming removed 1 base from V and 0 bases from J, with 10 bases in between. The CDR3 sequence is CSARGPESSYNEQFF. The CDR3 nucleotides read TGCAGTGCTAGAGGTCCCGAGAGCTCCTACAATGAGCAGTTCTTC.

V gene TRBV4-1 combines with J gene TRBJ1-6, with TRBD1 as a possible D gene (5 bases). V shed 4 bases and J shed 13 bases, with 17 bases lying between them. Germline loops: CDR1 MGHRA, CDR2 YSYEKL. The CDR3 extends over 14 amino acids. Here the CDR3 DNA reads TGCGCCAGCAGCCTGGGTCAGGGAGAGGTTCCCCTCCACTTT. Translated, it gives CASSLGQGEVPLHF.

The V and J genes are TRBV12-3 or TRBV12-4 and TRBJ2-7; no clear D. The CDR3 sequence is 12 residues long. V lost 5 bases to trimming and J lost 2 bases, with 7 bases between them. The CDR3 region has the DNA TGTGCCAGCAGTCCAAAAGCCTACGAGCAGTACTTC. As protein: CASSPKAYEQYF.

This clonotype has a handful of counts. The V and J genes are TRBV15 and TRBJ1-1; the D gene is possibly TRBD1 (5 bases). Trimming pared 0 bases from V and 7 bases from J, leaving 12 bases between. CDR1 and CDR2 (germline): LNHNV, YYDKDF (reference sequence). There are 14 residues in the CDR3. DNA for the CDR3: TGTGCCACCAGCAGAGACCGCGGGGCGGGTGAAGCTTTCTTT. Its protein is CATSRDRGAGEAFF.

The chain employs TRBV5-8 and TRBJ1-6, with 10 bases identical to TRBD1. Germline V lookup: CDR1 SGHTS, CDR2 YDEGEE. Losses at the gene ends were 6 bases for V and 7 bases for J; bases not matched to a gene: 7. The CDR3 is 15 residues long. CDR3 coding DNA: TGTGCCAGCAACCCAATGGGACAGGGGAATTCACCCCTCCACTTT. Translation gives CASNPMGQGNSPLHF.

CDR3 coding DNA: TGTGCCAGCAAACTCGACAGGGAGTATGGCTACACCTTC. Protein sequence: CASKLDREYGYTF. The chain is built from TRBV6-5 and TRBJ1-2; 7 bases line up with TRBD1. The CDR3 sequence is 13 residues long. Trimming at V came to 7 bases and at J to 5 bases, leaving 7 bases not matched to a gene. Germline assignment: CDR1 MNHEY and CDR2 SVGAGI.

This rearrangement joins TRBV12-3 or TRBV12-4 to TRBJ2-3; D remains ambiguous. The CDR3 has 12 residues. Trimming left V 7 bases short and J 0 bases short, with 5 bases between. The CDR3 sequence: CASKTSTDTQYF. The CDR3 nucleotides are TGTGCCAGCAAAACTAGCACAGATACGCAGTATTTT.